This is a list of T cell receptor beta chains from one sample in a study of T cell repertoires in cytomegalovirus infection. TCRdb analysed the reads with MiXCR anew, one entry per CDR3 protein. Of about 350,000 distinct CDR3 sequences in the sample, roughly 36% were seen once. No cognate antigen is known for these TCRs. Sample: cultured PBMCs, taken from culture after CMV antigen stimulation. The receptors were sampled from a human donor in good health (CMV status not recorded). Some clones in this sample may be carry-over from other donors' samples. Both conserved end residues are trimmed from each CDR3. Fields, in order: clone size, V gene, J gene, CDR3 protein. The size entry is marked missing in some rows and otherwise reads once, few, many or a size class.

abundance: -
v_gene: TRBV7-2
j_gene: TRBJ1-6
CDR3aa: ASSLLNRGDSPLH

abundance: -
v_gene: TRBV11-2
j_gene: TRBJ2-3
CDR3aa: ASSPSGGGTDTQY

abundance: few
v_gene: TRBV7-2
j_gene: TRBJ1-1
CDR3aa: ASSTPPGQGLNTEAF

abundance: many
v_gene: TRBV11-2
j_gene: TRBJ2-3
CDR3aa: ASSVFGGRDTQY

abundance: -
v_gene: TRBV4-1
j_gene: TRBJ2-2
CDR3aa: ASSLRPGRNTGELF

abundance: few
v_gene: TRBV7-3
j_gene: TRBJ2-6
CDR3aa: ASSSLISGANVLT

abundance: -
v_gene: TRBV10-2
j_gene: TRBJ2-1
CDR3aa: ASSDRGTSGNEQF

abundance: few
v_gene: TRBV6-2/TRBV6-3
j_gene: TRBJ2-7
CDR3aa: ASTPLAGGNYEQY

abundance: few
v_gene: TRBV12-5
j_gene: TRBJ2-3
CDR3aa: ASGLGLAGGRDTQY

abundance: -
v_gene: TRBV12-3/TRBV12-4
j_gene: TRBJ1-3
CDR3aa: ASMDRTGNTIY

abundance: -
v_gene: TRBV18
j_gene: TRBJ2-7
CDR3aa: ASSSTGGMDEQY

abundance: many
v_gene: TRBV7-2
j_gene: TRBJ2-2
CDR3aa: ASSLRAGVATGELF

abundance: -
v_gene: TRBV4-3
j_gene: TRBJ2-1
CDR3aa: ASSRAGRFGEQF

abundance: few
v_gene: TRBV7-2
j_gene: TRBJ2-1
CDR3aa: ASSLAVSYTEQF

abundance: -
v_gene: TRBV7-9
j_gene: TRBJ1-3
CDR3aa: ASSLYPRRSRDGSGNTIY

abundance: -
v_gene: TRBV6-2/TRBV6-3
j_gene: TRBJ2-2
CDR3aa: ASSRHSNTGELF

abundance: few
v_gene: TRBV7-2
j_gene: TRBJ1-6
CDR3aa: ASSSTGGGSPLH

abundance: -
v_gene: TRBV27
j_gene: TRBJ2-5
CDR3aa: ASSLAPFAGETQY

abundance: few
v_gene: TRBV2
j_gene: TRBJ2-4
CDR3aa: ASIAGSARAKNIQY

abundance: -
v_gene: TRBV7-2
j_gene: TRBJ2-3
CDR3aa: ASSRQVAGGTDTQY

abundance: few
v_gene: TRBV6-2/TRBV6-3
j_gene: TRBJ2-5
CDR3aa: ASSYPDRGSPETQY

abundance: few
v_gene: TRBV4-1
j_gene: TRBJ2-1
CDR3aa: ASSQDGRWEF

abundance: -
v_gene: TRBV20-1
j_gene: TRBJ2-7
CDR3aa: SATDRGLGEQY

abundance: -
v_gene: TRBV7-2
j_gene: TRBJ2-7
CDR3aa: ASSLRHGDLYEQY

abundance: -
v_gene: TRBV4-1
j_gene: TRBJ2-1
CDR3aa: ASSQADGYNEQF

abundance: -
v_gene: TRBV7-2
j_gene: TRBJ2-5
CDR3aa: ASSLARLAGGRETQY

abundance: -
v_gene: TRBV6-2/TRBV6-3
j_gene: TRBJ2-1
CDR3aa: ASTENPHLYNEQF

abundance: few
v_gene: TRBV7-2
j_gene: TRBJ2-2
CDR3aa: ASSLALGLAGVTGELF

abundance: many
v_gene: TRBV7-2
j_gene: TRBJ1-1
CDR3aa: ASSLEGFGQGSAF

abundance: many
v_gene: TRBV7-2
j_gene: TRBJ1-3
CDR3aa: ASSLATGGNTIY

abundance: many
v_gene: TRBV7-2
j_gene: TRBJ2-7
CDR3aa: ASSWGHTSYEQY

abundance: -
v_gene: TRBV19
j_gene: TRBJ1-1
CDR3aa: ASRRPFGLEDTEAF

abundance: many
v_gene: TRBV12-3/TRBV12-4
j_gene: TRBJ2-1
CDR3aa: ASSSGLTSNEQF

abundance: -
v_gene: TRBV20-1
j_gene: TRBJ2-5
CDR3aa: SAFIEPKETQY

abundance: few
v_gene: TRBV28
j_gene: TRBJ2-1
CDR3aa: ASSVFSVINNEQF

abundance: few
v_gene: TRBV7-3
j_gene: TRBJ2-3
CDR3aa: ASSLSGPDTQY

abundance: few
v_gene: TRBV7-2
j_gene: TRBJ1-4
CDR3aa: ASSFLGSPNEKLF

abundance: few
v_gene: TRBV7-2
j_gene: TRBJ2-3
CDR3aa: ASSLKASGSSPDTQY

abundance: many
v_gene: TRBV7-2
j_gene: TRBJ2-3
CDR3aa: ASSAFGGGTDTQY

abundance: -
v_gene: TRBV12-3/TRBV12-4
j_gene: TRBJ2-6
CDR3aa: ASLTRGSGANVLT

abundance: few
v_gene: TRBV5-4
j_gene: TRBJ1-1
CDR3aa: ASNRDKGASEAF

abundance: few
v_gene: TRBV15
j_gene: TRBJ2-5
CDR3aa: ATSRDSTVQETQY

abundance: once
v_gene: TRBV20-1
j_gene: TRBJ2-1
CDR3aa: SARETGGYNEQF

abundance: few
v_gene: TRBV11-3
j_gene: TRBJ1-4
CDR3aa: ASSLAGRFNEKLF

abundance: -
v_gene: TRBV5-1
j_gene: TRBJ2-1
CDR3aa: ASRSETGGNEQF

abundance: -
v_gene: TRBV15
j_gene: TRBJ1-1
CDR3aa: ATSSDRNTEAF

abundance: many
v_gene: TRBV28
j_gene: TRBJ1-1
CDR3aa: ASNYRVTEAF

abundance: -
v_gene: TRBV27
j_gene: TRBJ2-7
CDR3aa: ASSFVQGSYEQY

abundance: -
v_gene: TRBV18
j_gene: TRBJ1-2
CDR3aa: ASLSGRGIMEDYGYT

abundance: few
v_gene: TRBV18
j_gene: TRBJ1-1
CDR3aa: ASSPKSIGHMNTEAF

abundance: -
v_gene: TRBV7-2
j_gene: TRBJ1-6
CDR3aa: ASSSHLPLKGPLRSPLH

abundance: -
v_gene: TRBV28
j_gene: TRBJ1-2
CDR3aa: AIVIRNSVTIGYT